This TCR beta chain was sequenced during a study of cytomegalovirus exposure and HLA in healthy donors. PCR was performed using 60 Vbeta and 13 Jbeta primers. Profiling relied on immunoSEQ multiplex PCR, and the TCRdb table lists in-frame clones only, not all of them. The table has roughly 150,000 clones, around four fifths seen once. General observations from the study: Reportedly, diagnosis of cytomegalovirus status by the classifier showed high specificity and sensitivity. Later genetic work tied a missense DCLRE1C variant to beta-chain V and J trimming. Altogether, some 170 TCR beta chains were recorded as cytomegalovirus-associated.

About this clone: Antigen: not known. Other DNA variants within this sample encode the same CDR3.

The CDR3 runs to 13 residues. Germline V lookup: CDR1 SGHDT, CDR2 YYEEEE. Trimming removed 10 bases from V and 3 bases from J; junction bases left unmatched: 7. This chain joins TRBV5-6 and TRBJ2-1, with 7 bases aligning to TRBD1. The origin of this receptor is a boy aged 2 to 10 in good health and CMV-seronegative. The sequencing input was PBMCs. Here the CDR3 reads CAGSTGSYNEQFF. Written as DNA, the CDR3 is TGTGCCGGATCGACAGGGAGCTACAATGAGCAGTTCTTC.